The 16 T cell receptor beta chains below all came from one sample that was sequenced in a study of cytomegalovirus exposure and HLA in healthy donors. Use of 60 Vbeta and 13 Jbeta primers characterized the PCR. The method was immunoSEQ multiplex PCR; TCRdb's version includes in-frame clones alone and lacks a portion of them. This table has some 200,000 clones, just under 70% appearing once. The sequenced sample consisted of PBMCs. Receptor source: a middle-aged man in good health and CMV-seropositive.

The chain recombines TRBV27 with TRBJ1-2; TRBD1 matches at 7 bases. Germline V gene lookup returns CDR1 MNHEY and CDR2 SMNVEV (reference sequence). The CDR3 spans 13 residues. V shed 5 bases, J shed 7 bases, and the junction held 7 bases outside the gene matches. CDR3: CASSPNSGGGYTF. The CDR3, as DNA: TGTGCCAGCAGTCCAAATTCAGGGGGTGGCTACACCTTC.

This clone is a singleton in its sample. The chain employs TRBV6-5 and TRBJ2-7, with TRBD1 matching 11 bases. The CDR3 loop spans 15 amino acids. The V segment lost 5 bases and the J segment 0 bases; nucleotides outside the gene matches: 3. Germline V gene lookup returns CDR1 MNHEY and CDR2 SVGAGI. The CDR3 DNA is TGTGCCAGCAGTGCCGGGACAGGGGGCTCCTACGAGCAGTACTTC. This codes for CASSAGTGGSYEQYF.

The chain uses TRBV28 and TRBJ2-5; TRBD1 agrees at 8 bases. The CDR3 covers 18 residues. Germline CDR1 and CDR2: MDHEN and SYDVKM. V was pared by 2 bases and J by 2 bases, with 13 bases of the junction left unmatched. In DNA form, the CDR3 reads TGTGCCAGCAGTTTACCCGGGACAGGAGGGCTTGGACAAGAGACCCAGTACTTC. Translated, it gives CASSLPGTGGLGQETQYF.

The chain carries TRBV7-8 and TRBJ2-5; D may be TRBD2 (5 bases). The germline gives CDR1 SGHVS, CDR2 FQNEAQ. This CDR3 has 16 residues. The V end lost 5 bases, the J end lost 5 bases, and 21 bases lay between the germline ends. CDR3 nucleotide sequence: TGTGCCAGCAGCAGCACCCAATATGGGCGCGGGGAGACCCAGTACTTC. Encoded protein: CASSSTQYGRGETQYF.

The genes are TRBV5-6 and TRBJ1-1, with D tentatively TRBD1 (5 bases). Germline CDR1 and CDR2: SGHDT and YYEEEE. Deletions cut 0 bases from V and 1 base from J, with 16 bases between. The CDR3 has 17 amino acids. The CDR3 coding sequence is TGTGCCAGCAGCTTGGAGGTTGAAGGGGCGGCGAACACTGAAGCTTTCTTT. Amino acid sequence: CASSLEVEGAANTEAFF.

DNA for the CDR3: TGCGCCAGCAGCCCCCGGGTTAGCGGGGTGCAAGAGACCCAGTACTTC. This sequence encodes CASSPRVSGVQETQYF. This sequence joins TRBV4-1 and TRBJ2-5; the match to TRBD2 covers 8 bases. The CDR3 is 16 residues long. Germline V gives CDR1 MGHRA, CDR2 YSYEKL. With 4 bases clipped from V and 2 bases from J, the junction kept 9 bases outside the gene matches.

CDR3 loop: CASTTTSGGSNEQFF. DNA for the CDR3: TGTGCCAGTACCACTACTAGCGGGGGGTCGAATGAGCAGTTCTTC. This sequence joins TRBV19 and TRBJ2-1; 12 nucleotides line up with TRBD2. From germline, CDR1 is LNHDA and CDR2 SQIVND (reference sequence). The CDR3 covers 15 residues. The J segment lost 7 bases and the V segment lost 7 bases, leaving 8 bases of the junction unmatched.

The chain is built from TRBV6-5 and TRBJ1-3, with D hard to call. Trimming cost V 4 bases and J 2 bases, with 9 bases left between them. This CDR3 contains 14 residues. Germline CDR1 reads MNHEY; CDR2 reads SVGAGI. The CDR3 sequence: CASSLRGTGNTIYF. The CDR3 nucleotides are TGTGCCAGCAGTTTGAGAGGGACTGGAAACACCATATATTTT.

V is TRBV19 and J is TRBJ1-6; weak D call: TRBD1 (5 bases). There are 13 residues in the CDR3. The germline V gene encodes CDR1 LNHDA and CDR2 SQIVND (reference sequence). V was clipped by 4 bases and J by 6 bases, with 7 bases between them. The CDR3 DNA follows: TGTGCCAGTAGTACCCAGGGTAATTCACCCCTCCACTTT. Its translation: CASSTQGNSPLHF.

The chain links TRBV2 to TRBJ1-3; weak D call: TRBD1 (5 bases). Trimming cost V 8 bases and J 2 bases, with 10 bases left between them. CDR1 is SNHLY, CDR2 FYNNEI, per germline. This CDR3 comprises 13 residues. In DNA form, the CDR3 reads TGTGCCAGCTTAAGGGGCCCTGGAAACACCATATATTTT. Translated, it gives CASLRGPGNTIYF.

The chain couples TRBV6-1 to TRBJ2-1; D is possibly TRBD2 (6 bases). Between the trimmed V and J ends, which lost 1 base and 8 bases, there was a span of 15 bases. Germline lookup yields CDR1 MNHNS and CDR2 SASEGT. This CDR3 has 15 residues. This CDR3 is CASSEGEVGRDEQFF. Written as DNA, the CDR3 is TGTGCCAGCAGTGAAGGGGAGGTGGGACGAGATGAGCAGTTCTTC.

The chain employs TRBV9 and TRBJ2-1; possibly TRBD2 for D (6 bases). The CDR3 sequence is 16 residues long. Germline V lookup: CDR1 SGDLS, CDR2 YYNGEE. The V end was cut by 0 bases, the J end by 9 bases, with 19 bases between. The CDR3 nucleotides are TGTGCCAGCAGCGTAGCGTCCCGGGACTCCCGGATTGAGCAGTTCTTC. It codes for CASSVASRDSRIEQFF.

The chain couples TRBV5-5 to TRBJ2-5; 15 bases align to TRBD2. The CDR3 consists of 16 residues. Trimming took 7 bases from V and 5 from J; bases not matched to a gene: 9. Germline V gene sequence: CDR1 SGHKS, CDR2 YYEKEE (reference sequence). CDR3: CASLGTSGGRGETQYF. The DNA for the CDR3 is TGTGCCAGCCTCGGGACTAGCGGGGGGCGTGGCGAGACCCAGTACTTC.

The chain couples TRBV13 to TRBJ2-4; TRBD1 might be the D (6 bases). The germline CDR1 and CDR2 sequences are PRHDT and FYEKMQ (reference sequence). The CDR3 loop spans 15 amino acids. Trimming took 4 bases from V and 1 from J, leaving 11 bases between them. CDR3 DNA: TGTGCCAGCAGCTCACCTACAGGGGCCAAAAACATTCAGTACTTC. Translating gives CASSSPTGAKNIQYF.

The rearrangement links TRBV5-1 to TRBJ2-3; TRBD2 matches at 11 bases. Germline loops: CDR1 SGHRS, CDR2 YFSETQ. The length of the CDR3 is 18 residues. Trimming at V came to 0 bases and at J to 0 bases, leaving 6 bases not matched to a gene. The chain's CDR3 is CASSLGLAGTYSTDTQYF. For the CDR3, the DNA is TGCGCCAGCAGCTTGGGACTAGCGGGGACCTATAGCACAGATACGCAGTATTTT.

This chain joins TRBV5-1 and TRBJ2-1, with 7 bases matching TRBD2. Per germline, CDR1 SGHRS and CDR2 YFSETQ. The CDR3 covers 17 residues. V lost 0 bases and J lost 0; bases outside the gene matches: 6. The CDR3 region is CASSLAWGGSSYNEQFF. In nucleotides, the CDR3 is TGCGCCAGCAGCTTGGCTTGGGGGGGAAGCTCCTACAATGAGCAGTTCTTC.